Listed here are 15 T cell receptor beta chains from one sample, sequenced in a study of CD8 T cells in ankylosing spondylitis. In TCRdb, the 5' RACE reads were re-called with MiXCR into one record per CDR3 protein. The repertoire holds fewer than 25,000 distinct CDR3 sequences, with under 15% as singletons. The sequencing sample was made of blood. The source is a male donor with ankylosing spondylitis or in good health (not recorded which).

CDR3 coding DNA: TGTGCCAGCGCCCGGGACAGGATCTCCACTAATGAAAAACTGTTTTTT. This sequence encodes CASARDRISTNEKLFF. The chain joins TRBV2 to TRBJ1-4, with 8 bases fitting TRBD1. The V gene's germline CDR1 is SNHLY and CDR2 FYNNEI. The CDR3 is made up of 16 amino acids. Trimming cost V 8 bases and J 2 bases; bases outside gene matches: 10. Full variable domain (outside the CDR3, taken from reference TRBV2 and TRBJ1-4): EPEVTQTPSHQVTQMGQEVILRCVPISNHLYFYWYRQILGQKVEFLVSFYNNEISEKSEIFDDQFSVERPDGSNFTLKIRSTKLEDSAMYFCASARDRISTNEKLFFGSGTQLSVL.

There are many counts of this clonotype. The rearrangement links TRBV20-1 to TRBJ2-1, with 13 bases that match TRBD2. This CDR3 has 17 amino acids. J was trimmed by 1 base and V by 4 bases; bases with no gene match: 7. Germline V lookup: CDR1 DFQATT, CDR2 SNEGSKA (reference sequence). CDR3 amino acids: CSAINPGLAGSYNEQFF. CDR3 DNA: TGCAGTGCTATAAATCCGGGACTAGCGGGGTCCTACAATGAGCAGTTCTTC.

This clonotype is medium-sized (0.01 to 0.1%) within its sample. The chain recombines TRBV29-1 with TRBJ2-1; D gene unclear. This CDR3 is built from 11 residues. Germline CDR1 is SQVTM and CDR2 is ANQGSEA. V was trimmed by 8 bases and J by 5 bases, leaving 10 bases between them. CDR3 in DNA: TGCAGCTACGGCGCGGACAATGAGCAGTTCTTC. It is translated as CSYGADNEQFF.

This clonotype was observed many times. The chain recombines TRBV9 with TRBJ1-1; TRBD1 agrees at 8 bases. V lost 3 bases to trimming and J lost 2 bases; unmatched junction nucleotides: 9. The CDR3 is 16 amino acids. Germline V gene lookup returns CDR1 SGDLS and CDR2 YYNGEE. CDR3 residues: CASSAGQANLNTEAFF. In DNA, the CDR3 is TGTGCCAGCAGCGCGGGACAGGCAAACCTTAACACTGAAGCTTTCTTT.

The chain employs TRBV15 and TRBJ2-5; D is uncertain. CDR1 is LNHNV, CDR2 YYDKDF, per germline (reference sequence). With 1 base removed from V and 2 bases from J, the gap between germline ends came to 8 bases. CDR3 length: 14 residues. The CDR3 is CATSRGARQETQYF. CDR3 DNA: TGTGCCACCAGCAGAGGGGCCCGACAAGAGACCCAGTACTTC.

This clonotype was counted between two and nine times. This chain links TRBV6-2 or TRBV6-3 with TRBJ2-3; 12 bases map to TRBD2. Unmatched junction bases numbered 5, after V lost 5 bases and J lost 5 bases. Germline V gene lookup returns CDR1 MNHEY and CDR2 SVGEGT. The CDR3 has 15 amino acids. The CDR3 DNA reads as TGTGCCAGCAGTCGACTAGCGGGGGTTGTAGATACGCAGTATTTT. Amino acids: CASSRLAGVVDTQYF.

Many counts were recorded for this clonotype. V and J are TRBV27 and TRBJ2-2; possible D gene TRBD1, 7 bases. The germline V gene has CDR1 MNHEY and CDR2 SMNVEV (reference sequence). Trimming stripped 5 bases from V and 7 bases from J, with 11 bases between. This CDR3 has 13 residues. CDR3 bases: TGTGCCAGCAGTCTTCAGGGGGGCGGGGAGCTGTTTTTT. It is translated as CASSLQGGGELFF.

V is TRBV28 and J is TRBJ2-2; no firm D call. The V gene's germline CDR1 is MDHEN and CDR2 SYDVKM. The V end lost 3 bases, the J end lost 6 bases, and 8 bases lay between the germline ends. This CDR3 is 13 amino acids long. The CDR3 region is CASSLTGAGELFF. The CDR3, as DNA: TGTGCCAGCAGTTTGACTGGGGCCGGGGAGCTGTTTTTT. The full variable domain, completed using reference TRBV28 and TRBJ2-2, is DVKVTQSSRYLVKRTGEKVFLECVQDMDHENMFWYRQDPGLGLRLIYFSYDVKMKEKGDIPEGYSVSREKKERFSLILESASTNQTSMYLCASSLTGAGELFFGEGSRLTVL.

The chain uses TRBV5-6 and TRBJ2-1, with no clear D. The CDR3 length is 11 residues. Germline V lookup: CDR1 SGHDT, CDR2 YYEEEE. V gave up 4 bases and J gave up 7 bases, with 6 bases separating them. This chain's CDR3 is CASSRLNEQFF. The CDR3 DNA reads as TGTGCCAGCAGCCGTCTTAATGAGCAGTTCTTC.

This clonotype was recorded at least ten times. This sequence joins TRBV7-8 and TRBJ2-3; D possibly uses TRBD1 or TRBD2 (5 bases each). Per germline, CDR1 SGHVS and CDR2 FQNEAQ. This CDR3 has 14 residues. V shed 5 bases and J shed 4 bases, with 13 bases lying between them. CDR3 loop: CASSVLRGADTQYF. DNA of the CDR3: TGTGCCAGCAGCGTTCTCCGGGGCGCAGATACGCAGTATTTT.

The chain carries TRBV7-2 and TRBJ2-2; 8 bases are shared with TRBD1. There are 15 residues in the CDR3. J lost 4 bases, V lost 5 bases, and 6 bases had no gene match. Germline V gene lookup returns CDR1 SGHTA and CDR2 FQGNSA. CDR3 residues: CASSLITGGTGELFF. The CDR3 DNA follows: TGTGCCAGCAGCCTTATTACAGGGGGCACCGGGGAGCTGTTTTTT.

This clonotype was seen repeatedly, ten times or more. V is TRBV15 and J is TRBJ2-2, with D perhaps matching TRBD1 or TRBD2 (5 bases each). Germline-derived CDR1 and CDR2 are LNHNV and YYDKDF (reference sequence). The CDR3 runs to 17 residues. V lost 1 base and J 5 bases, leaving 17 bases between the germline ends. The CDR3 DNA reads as TGTGCCACCAGCAGAGTTAGGGGACCAGTGAGTACCGGGGAGCTGTTTTTT. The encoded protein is CATSRVRGPVSTGELFF.

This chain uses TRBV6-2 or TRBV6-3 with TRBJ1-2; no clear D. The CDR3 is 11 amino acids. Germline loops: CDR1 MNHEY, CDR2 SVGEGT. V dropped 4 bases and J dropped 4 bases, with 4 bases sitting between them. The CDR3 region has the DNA TGTGCCAGCAGTTTTACCTATGGCTACACCTTC. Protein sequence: CASSFTYGYTF.

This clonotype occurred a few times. The CDR3 nucleotides read TGTGCCAGCAGAGGTGGAGGCACCACTTACGAGCAGTACGTC. It is translated as CASRGGGTTYEQYV. This chain joins TRBV28 and TRBJ2-7, with D perhaps TRBD2 (5 bases). The CDR3 is 14 amino acids. Germline assignment: CDR1 MDHEN and CDR2 SYDVKM. The V end was cut by 6 bases, the J end by 4 bases, with 16 bases between.

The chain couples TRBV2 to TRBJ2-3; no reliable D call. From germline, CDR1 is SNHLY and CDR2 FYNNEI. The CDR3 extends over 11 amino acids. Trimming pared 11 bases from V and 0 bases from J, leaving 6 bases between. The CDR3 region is CACPSTDTQYF. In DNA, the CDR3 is TGTGCCTGCCCAAGCACAGATACGCAGTATTTT.